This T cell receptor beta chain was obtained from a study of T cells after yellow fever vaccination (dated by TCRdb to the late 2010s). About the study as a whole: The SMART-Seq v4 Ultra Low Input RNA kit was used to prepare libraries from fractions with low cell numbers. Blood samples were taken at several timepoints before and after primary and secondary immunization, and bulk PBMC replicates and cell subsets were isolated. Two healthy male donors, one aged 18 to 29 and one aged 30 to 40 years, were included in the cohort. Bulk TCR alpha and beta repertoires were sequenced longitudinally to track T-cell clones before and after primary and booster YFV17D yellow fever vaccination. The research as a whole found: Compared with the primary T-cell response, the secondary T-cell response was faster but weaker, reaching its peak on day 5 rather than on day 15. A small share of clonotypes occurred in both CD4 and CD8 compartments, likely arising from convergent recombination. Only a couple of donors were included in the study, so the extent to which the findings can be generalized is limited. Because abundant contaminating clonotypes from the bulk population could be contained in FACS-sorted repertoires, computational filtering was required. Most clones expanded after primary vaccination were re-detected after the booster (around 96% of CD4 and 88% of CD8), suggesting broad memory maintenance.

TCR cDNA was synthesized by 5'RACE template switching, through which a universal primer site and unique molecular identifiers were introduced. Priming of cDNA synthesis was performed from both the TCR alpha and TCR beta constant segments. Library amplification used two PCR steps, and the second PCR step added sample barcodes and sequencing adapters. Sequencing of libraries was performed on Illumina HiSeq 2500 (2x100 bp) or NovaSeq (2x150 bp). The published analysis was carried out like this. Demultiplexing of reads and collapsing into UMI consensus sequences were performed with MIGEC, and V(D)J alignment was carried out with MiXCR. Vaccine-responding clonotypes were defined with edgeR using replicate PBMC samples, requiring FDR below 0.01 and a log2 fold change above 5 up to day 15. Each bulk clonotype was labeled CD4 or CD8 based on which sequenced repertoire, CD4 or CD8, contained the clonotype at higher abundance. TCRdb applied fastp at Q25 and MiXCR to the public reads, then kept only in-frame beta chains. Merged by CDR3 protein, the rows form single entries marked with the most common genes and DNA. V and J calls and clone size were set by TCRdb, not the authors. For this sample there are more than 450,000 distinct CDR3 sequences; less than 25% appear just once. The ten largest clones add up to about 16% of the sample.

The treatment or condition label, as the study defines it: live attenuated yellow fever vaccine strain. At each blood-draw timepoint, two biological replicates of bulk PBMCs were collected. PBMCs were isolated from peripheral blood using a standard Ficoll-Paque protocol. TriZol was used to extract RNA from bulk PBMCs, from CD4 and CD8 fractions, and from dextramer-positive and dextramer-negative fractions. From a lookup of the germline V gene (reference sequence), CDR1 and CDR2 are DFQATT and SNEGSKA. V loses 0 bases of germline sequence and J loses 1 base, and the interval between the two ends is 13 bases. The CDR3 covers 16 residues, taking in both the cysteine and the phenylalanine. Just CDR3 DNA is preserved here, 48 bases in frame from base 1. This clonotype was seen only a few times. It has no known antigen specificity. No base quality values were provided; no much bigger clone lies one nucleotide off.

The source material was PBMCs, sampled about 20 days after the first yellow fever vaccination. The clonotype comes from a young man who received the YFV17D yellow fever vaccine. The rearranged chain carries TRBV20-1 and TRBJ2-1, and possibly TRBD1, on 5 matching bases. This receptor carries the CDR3 CSARDRIRGSYNEQFF. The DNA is TGCAGTGCTAGAGATCGGATTAGGGGTTCCTACAATGAGCAGTTCTTC.